This T cell receptor beta chain was observed in a study of T cell changes during pregnancy in multiple sclerosis. Sequencing used immunoSEQ multiplex PCR; TCRdb keeps in-frame clones, though not all of them. The top ten clones hold around 5.9% of a sample with fewer than 50,000 clones, 94% of them seen once. The CDR3 is 14 amino acids. The J segment lost 9 bases and the V segment lost 3 bases, leaving 8 bases of the junction unmatched. CDR1 SGHRS and CDR2 YFSETQ come from the germline V gene. This TCR derives from a female donor with multiple sclerosis, enrolled in a pregnancy study. Sequencing was performed on CD8+ T cells from peripheral blood mononuclear cells, taken before pregnancy. The chain recombines TRBV5-1 with TRBJ2-1, with 8 bases matching TRBD2. As DNA, the CDR3 is TGCGCCAGCAGCTCTCAGCGGGAGTGGGGTGAGCAGTTCTTC. Translating gives CASSSQREWGEQFF. Using reference TRBV5-1 and TRBJ2-1 for the parts outside the CDR3, the full variable domain is KAGVTQTPRYLIKTRGQQVTLSCSPISGHRSVSWYQQTPGQGLQFLFEYFSETQRNKGNFPGRFSGRQFSNSRSEMNVSTLELGDSALYLCASSSQREWGEQFFGPGTRLTVL.